This T cell receptor beta chain was captured in a study of CD8 T cells in ankylosing spondylitis. General observations from the study: Clones linked to disease were reported to show significant enrichment in matched ankylosing spondylitis synovial fluid. Past research had described some motif variants in reactive arthritis synovial fluid and blood. One TCR beta motif, made up of roughly 8 highly homologous variants, appeared characteristic of ankylosing spondylitis blood.

Via MiXCR, TCRdb re-called the 5' RACE reads, giving one row per CDR3 protein. The table has some 220,000 distinct CDR3 sequences, around 8% seen once. The table lists this clonotype with many counts. The antigen remains undetermined. Germline V gene data show CDR1 as MNHNS and CDR2 as SASEGT. This CDR3 contains 12 residues. The germline V and J ends were trimmed by 5 bases and 4 bases, with 8 bases remaining between them. Source material: blood, either unsorted or a sorted T cell fraction (not recorded which). The J gene is TRBJ2-5, the V gene TRBV6-1, with D perhaps matching TRBD2 (5 bases). This receptor was obtained from a female donor with ankylosing spondylitis or in good health (not recorded which). The CDR3 loop reads CASSPGLETQYF. For the CDR3, the DNA is TGTGCCAGCAGTCCTGGACTAGAGACCCAGTACTTC.